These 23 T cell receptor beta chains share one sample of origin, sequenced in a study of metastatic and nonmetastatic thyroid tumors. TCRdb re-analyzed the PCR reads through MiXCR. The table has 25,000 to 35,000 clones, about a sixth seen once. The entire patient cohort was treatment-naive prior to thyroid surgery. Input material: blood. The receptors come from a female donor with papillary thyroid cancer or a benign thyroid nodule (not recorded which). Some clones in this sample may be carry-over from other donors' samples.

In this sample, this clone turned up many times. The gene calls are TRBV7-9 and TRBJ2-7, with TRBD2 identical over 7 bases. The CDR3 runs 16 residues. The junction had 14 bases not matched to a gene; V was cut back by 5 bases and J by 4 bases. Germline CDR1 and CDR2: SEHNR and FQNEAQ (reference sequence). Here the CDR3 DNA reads TGTGCCAGCAGCCCCCATCTGATTAGCGGGCTGTACGAGCAGTACTTC. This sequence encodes CASSPHLISGLYEQYF.

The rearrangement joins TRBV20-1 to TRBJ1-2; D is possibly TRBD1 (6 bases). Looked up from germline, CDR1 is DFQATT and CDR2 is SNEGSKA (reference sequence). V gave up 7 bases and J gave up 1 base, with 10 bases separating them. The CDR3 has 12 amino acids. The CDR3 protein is CSGPDSNYGYTF. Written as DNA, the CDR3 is TGCAGTGGCCCGGACAGTAACTATGGCTACACCTTC.

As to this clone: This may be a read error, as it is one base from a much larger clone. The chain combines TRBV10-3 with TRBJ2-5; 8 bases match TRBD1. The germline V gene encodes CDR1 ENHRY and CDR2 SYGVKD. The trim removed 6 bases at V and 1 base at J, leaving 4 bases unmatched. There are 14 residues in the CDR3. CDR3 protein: CAIRTGGIQETQYF. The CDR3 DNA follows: TGTGCCATCAGAACAGGGGGGATCCAAGAGACCCAGTACTTC.

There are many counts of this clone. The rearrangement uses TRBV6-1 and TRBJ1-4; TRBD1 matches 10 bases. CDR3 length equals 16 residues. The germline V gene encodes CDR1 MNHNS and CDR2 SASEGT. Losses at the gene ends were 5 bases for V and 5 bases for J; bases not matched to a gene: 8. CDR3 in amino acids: CASSLHGQGGNEKLFF. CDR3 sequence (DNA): TGTGCCAGCAGTTTACACGGACAGGGGGGAAATGAAAAACTGTTTTTT.

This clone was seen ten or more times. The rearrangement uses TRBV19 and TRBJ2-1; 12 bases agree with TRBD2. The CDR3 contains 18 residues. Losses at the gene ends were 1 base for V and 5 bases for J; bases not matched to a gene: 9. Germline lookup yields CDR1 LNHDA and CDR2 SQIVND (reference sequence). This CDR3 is CASSIASGRADHHNEQFF. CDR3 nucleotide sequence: TGTGCCAGTAGTATAGCTAGCGGGAGGGCCGATCATCACAATGAGCAGTTCTTC.

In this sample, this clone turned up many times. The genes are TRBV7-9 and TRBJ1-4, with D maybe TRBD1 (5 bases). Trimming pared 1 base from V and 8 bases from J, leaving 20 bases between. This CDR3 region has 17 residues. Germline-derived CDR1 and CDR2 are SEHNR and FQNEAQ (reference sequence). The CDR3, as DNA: TGTGCCAGCAGCTTAGAGTTCGGGCCTCGGGACGGGGAAAAACTGTTTTTT. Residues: CASSLEFGPRDGEKLFF.

CDR3 residues: CASSLGQCYTF. In nucleotides, the CDR3 is TGCGCCAGCAGCCTTGGACAGTGCTACACCTTC. The V and J genes are TRBV5-1 and TRBJ1-2; the D gene is possibly TRBD1 (6 bases). This CDR3 comprises 11 residues. Germline V gives CDR1 SGHRS, CDR2 YFSETQ. Trimming removed 4 bases at V and 9 bases at J, with 10 bases between.

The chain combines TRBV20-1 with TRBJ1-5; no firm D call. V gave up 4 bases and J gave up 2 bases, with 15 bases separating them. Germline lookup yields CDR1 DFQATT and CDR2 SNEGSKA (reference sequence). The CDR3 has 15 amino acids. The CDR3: CSAITVSDGNQPQHF. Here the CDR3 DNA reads TGCAGTGCTATTACAGTGTCTGATGGCAATCAGCCCCAGCATTTT.

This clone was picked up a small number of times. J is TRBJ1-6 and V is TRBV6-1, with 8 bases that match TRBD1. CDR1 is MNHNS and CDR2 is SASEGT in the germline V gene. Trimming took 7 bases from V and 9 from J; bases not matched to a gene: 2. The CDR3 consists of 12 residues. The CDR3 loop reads CASNTGGSPLHF. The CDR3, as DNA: TGTGCCAGCAACACAGGGGGTTCACCCCTCCACTTT.

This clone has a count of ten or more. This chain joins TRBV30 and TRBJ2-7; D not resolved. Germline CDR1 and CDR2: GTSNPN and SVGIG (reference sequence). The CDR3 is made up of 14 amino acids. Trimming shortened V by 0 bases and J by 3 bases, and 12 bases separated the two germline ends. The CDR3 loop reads CAWSVPYQNYEQYF. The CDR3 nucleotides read TGTGCCTGGAGTGTCCCCTACCAAAACTACGAGCAGTACTTC.

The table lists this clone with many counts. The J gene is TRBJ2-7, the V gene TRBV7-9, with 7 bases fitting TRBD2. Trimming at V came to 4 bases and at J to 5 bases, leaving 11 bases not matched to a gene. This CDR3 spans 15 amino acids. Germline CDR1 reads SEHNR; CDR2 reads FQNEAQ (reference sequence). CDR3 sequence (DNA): TGTGCCAGCAGCTCTAGAGCTGGGGGGGGGAACGAGCAGTACTTC. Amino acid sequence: CASSSRAGGGNEQYF.

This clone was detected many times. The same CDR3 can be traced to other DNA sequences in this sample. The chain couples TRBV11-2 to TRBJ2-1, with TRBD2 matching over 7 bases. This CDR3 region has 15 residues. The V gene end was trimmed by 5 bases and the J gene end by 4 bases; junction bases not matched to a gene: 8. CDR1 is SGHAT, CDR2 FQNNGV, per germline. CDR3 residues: CASSTQGGSYNEQFF. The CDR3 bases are TGTGCCAGCAGCACCCAGGGAGGGTCGTACAATGAGCAGTTCTTC.

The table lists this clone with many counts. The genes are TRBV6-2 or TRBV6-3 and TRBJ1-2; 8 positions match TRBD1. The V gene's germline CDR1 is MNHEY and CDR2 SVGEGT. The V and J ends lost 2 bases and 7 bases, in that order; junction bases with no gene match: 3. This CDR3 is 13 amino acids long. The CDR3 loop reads CASSYPGQGGYTF. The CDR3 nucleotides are TGTGCCAGCAGTTACCCCGGACAGGGTGGCTACACCTTC.

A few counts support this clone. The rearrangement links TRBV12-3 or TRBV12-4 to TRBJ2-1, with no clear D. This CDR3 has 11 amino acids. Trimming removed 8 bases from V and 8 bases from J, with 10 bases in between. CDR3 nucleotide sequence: TGTGCCAGCTCTCTTAACGATGAGCAGTTCTTC. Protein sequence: CASSLNDEQFF.

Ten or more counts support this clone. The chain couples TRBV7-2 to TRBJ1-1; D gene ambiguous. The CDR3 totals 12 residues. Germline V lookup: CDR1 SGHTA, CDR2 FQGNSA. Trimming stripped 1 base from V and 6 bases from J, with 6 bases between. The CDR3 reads CASSLDHAEAFF. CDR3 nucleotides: TGTGCCAGCAGCTTAGATCACGCTGAAGCTTTCTTT.

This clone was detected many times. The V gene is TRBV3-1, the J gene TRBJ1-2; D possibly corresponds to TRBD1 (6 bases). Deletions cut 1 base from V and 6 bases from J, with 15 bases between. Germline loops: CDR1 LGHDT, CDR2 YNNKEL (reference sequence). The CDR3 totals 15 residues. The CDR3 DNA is TGTGCCAGCAGCCAAGGGGCAGGGGAAGGGGATGGCTACACCTTC. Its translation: CASSQGAGEGDGYTF. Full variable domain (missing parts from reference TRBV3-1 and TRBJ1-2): DTAVSQTPKYLVTQMGNDKSIKCEQNLGHDTMYWYKQDSKKFLKIMFSYNNKELIINETVPNRFSPKSPDKAHLNLHINSLELGDSAVYFCASSQGAGEGDGYTFGSGTRLTVV.

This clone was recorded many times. CDR3 region: CASSPHGQLNYGYTF. CDR3 DNA: TGTGCCAGTAGTCCACACGGACAGTTAAACTATGGCTACACCTTC. The chain couples TRBV19 to TRBJ1-2; tentative D call: TRBD1 (6 bases). The CDR3 totals 15 residues. Germline values: CDR1 LNHDA, CDR2 SQIVND (reference sequence). V lost 5 bases, J lost 2 bases, and 15 bases lay in between.

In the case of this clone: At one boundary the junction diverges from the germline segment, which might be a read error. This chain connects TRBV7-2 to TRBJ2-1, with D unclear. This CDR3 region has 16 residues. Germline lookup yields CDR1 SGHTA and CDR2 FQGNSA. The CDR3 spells CASSLGQVEIYNEQFF. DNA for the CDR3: TGCGCCAGCAGCTTAGGGCAGGTGGAGATCTACAATGAGCAGTTCTTC.

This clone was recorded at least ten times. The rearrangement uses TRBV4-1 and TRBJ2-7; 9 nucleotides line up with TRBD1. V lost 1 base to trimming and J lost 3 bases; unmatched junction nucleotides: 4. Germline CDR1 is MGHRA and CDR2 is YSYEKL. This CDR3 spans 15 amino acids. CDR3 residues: CASSQGQGVGYEQYF. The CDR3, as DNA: TGCGCCAGCAGCCAAGGACAGGGGGTTGGCTACGAGCAGTACTTC.

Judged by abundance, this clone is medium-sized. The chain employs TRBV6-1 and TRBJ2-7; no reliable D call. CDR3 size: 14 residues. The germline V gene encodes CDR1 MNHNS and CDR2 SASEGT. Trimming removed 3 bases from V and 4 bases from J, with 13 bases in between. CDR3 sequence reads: CASSELGGLYEQYF. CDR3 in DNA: TGTGCCAGCAGTGAGCTGGGCGGTTTGTACGAGCAGTACTTC.

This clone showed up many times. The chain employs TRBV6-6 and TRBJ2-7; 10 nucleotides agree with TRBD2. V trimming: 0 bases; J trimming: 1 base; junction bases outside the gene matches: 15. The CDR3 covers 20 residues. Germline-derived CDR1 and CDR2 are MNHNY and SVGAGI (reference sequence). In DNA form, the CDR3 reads TGTGCCAGCAGTTACTCGTTAGCGGGAGGTTCAATGGGGGGGTCCTACGAGCAGTACTTC. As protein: CASSYSLAGGSMGGSYEQYF.

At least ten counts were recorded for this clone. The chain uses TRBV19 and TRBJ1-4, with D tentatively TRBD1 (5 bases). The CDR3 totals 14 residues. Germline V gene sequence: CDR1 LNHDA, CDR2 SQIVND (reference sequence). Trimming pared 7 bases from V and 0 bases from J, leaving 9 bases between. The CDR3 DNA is TGTGCCAGTACCTCCAGGGCAACTAATGAAAAACTGTTTTTT. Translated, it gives CASTSRATNEKLFF.

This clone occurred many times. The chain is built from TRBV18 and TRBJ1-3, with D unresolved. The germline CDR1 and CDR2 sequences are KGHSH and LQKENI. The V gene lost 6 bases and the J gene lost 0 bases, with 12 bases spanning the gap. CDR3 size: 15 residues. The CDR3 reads CASSLTSPSGNTIYF. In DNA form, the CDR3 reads TGTGCCAGCTCGCTGACCAGCCCCTCTGGAAACACCATATATTTT. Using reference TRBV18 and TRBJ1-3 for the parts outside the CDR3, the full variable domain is NAGVMQNPRHLVRRRGQEARLRCSPMKGHSHVYWYRQLPEEGLKFMVYLQKENIIDESGMPKERFSAEFPKEGPSILRIQQVVRGDSAAYFCASSLTSPSGNTIYFGEGSWLTVV.